The present entry profiles one TCR beta chain with its context. This sample is drawn from a study of blood T cell repertoires in COVID-19. With V trimmed by 5 bases and J by 0 bases, 8 bases remained unmatched. CDR3 length: 16 residues. Germline CDR1 is MNHEY and CDR2 is SVGEGT. TCRdb's table, derived via immunoSEQ multiplex PCR, lists solely in-frame clones and lacks some. The data hold 55,000 to 80,000 clones, with about 80% observed a single time. The clonotype comes from an older woman with acute or convalescent COVID-19. Sequenced material: peripheral blood. The V gene is TRBV6-2 or TRBV6-3, the J gene TRBJ2-3; 7 positions match TRBD1. CDR3 nucleotide sequence: TGTGCCAGCAGTCTCAGGGGGTTGCCTAGCACAGATACGCAGTATTTT. The encoded protein is CASSLRGLPSTDTQYF.